This TCR beta chain was recorded in a study of blood T cell repertoires in COVID-19. Study summary: Spain, Italy and the United States supplied samples that represented acute and convalescent COVID-19. Sources were T cells, B-cell-depleted T cells, or PBMCs; the material itself was cDNA or gDNA.

Under the authors' procedure: Amplification of reference gene primers provided the estimated nucleated cell counts. The assay was immunoSEQ multiplex PCR, and TCRdb's table has in-frame clones only and misses some. The V and J calls and clone size are taken from that table; D and trimming were inferred from the DNA. The sample lists about 33,000 clones, around 85% occurring once. Germline loops: CDR1 SGDLS, CDR2 YYNGEE. The CDR3 consists of 15 residues. The trim removed 0 bases at V and 8 bases at J, leaving 6 bases unmatched. Sequenced input: peripheral blood. V usage is TRBV9 and J usage is TRBJ1-1; 11 positions agree with TRBD1. The TCR was taken from a human donor in a cohort sampled during active COVID-19. CDR3 amino acids: CASSVDGQGAAEAFF. In DNA, the CDR3 is TGTGCCAGCAGCGTAGACGGACAGGGGGCCGCAGAAGCTTTCTTT.